The 14 T cell receptor beta chains reported below all come from one sample, sequenced in a study of blood T cells in healthy people across ages (dated by TCRdb to between 2015 and 2016). The receptor library was made with 5' RACE. Sequencing instrument: Illumina HiSeq 2500. A second PCR of roughly 6 to 11 cycles was run with a J-beta primer mix and a sample-barcoded 5' primer. The public reads were reanalyzed by TCRdb: fastp trimming at Q25, MiXCR alignment, in-frame beta chains only. When rows share a CDR3 protein, they turn into one entry using the most common DNA and genes. This sample gives about 1.5 million distinct CDR3 sequences in total; approximately 42% of them show up just once. Jointly, the top ten make up approximately 7.9% of the sample. Sequencing was performed on blood. The receptor set was obtained from a woman younger than 35 in good health.

The chain recombines TRBV20-1 with TRBJ2-5; D might be TRBD1 (8 bases). Trimming stripped 6 bases from V and 2 bases from J, with 13 bases between. CDR1 DFQATT and CDR2 SNEGSKA come from the germline V gene (reference sequence). The CDR3 runs 13 residues. For the CDR3, the DNA is TGCAGTGCAGGGGGGGACAGGCAAGAGACCCAGTACTTC. It codes for CSAGGDRQETQYF.

This clonotype has only a few counts. The chain uses TRBV5-1 and TRBJ2-3; D may be TRBD2 (7 bases). Germline loops: CDR1 SGHRS, CDR2 YFSETQ. The CDR3 is made up of 15 amino acids. V was shortened by 2 bases and J by 4 bases, with 14 bases between the two germline ends. This chain's CDR3 is CASSFSGGSADTQYF. CDR3 DNA sequence: TGCGCCAGCAGCTTTTCGGGGGGCTCTGCAGATACGCAGTATTTT.

The J gene is TRBJ1-2, the V gene TRBV5-1; TRBD1 agrees at 10 bases. The CDR3 is made up of 14 amino acids. Looked up from germline, CDR1 is SGHRS and CDR2 is YFSETQ. The junction had 6 bases not matched to a gene; V was cut back by 6 bases and J by 4 bases. Here the CDR3 reads CASTADRGLYGYTF. The CDR3 region has the DNA TGCGCCAGCACTGCAGACAGGGGGCTCTATGGCTACACCTTC.

The table lists this clonotype with a few counts. The chain is built from TRBV15 and TRBJ2-1, with a tentative D call TRBD1 (6 bases). V was pared by 0 bases and J by 7 bases, with 13 bases between. Germline lookup yields CDR1 LNHNV and CDR2 YYDKDF (reference sequence). CDR3 length equals 15 residues. The CDR3, as DNA: TGTGCCACCAGCAGAGATCAGGGGTTTAGGAATGAGCAGTTCTTC. This encodes CATSRDQGFRNEQFF.

The J gene is TRBJ2-1, the V gene TRBV20-1, with D hard to call. The CDR3 totals 15 residues. Per the germline V gene, CDR1 is DFQATT and CDR2 is SNEGSKA (reference sequence). V dropped 6 bases and J dropped 3 bases, with 18 bases sitting between them. The CDR3 DNA is TGCAGTGCCCGTCGGTCGGAGTATGACTACAATGAGCAGTTCTTC. It is translated as CSARRSEYDYNEQFF.

J is TRBJ1-6 and V is TRBV20-1; 9 bases align to TRBD1. With 4 bases clipped from V and 12 bases from J, the junction kept 7 bases outside the gene matches. The CDR3 consists of 13 residues. Germline V gene sequence: CDR1 DFQATT, CDR2 SNEGSKA (reference sequence). CDR3 coding DNA: TGCAGTGCTATCCCGACAGGGGGAGGACCCCTCCACTTT. Encoded protein: CSAIPTGGGPLHF.

V gene TRBV28 combines with J gene TRBJ1-2; D perhaps matches TRBD1 (6 bases). The germline CDR1 and CDR2 sequences are MDHEN and SYDVKM. This CDR3 spans 14 amino acids. Trimming took off 5 bases at V and 8 bases at J, with 18 bases between the two ends. The CDR3 loop reads CASSVSGGAGGYTF. The CDR3 bases are TGTGCCAGCAGTGTATCCGGGGGCGCTGGGGGCTACACCTTC.

The chain employs TRBV6-4 and TRBJ2-4, with D perhaps TRBD2 (7 bases). The CDR3 runs to 16 residues. Germline V gene data show CDR1 as MRHNA and CDR2 as SNTAGT. CDR3 nucleotides: TGTGTGAAGAGAACTGGCGGGGGCAGAGAGAGGAACATTCAGTACTTC. This gives the protein CVKRTGGGRERNIQYF.

For this clonotype: Possible read error: a much larger clone is one base away. The chain combines TRBV6-2 or TRBV6-3 with TRBJ2-7, with D unclear. The ends were cut back, 0 bases at V and 5 bases at J, with 11 bases in the middle. Germline CDR1 is MNHEY and CDR2 is SVGEGT. The CDR3 has 14 residues. The CDR3 loop is CASSYSVGQNEQYF. CDR3 bases: TGTGCCAGCAGTTACTCGGTCGGTCAAAACGAGCAGTACTTC.

This clonotype was picked up a small number of times. This sequence joins TRBV4-1 and TRBJ2-1, with D possibly being TRBD1 (6 bases). This CDR3 spans 13 amino acids. Germline values: CDR1 MGHRA, CDR2 YSYEKL. The germline V and J ends were trimmed by 2 bases and 11 bases, with 13 bases remaining between them. CDR3 nucleotide sequence: TGCGCCAGCAGCCAACCGTGGACAGATCAGCAGTTCTTC. It is translated as CASSQPWTDQQFF.

The J gene is TRBJ1-4, the V gene TRBV20-1; D is unclear. Trimming took 3 bases from V and 6 from J, leaving 14 bases between them. CDR1 and CDR2 (germline): DFQATT, SNEGSKA (reference sequence). This CDR3 is built from 14 residues. In nucleotides, the CDR3 is TGCAGTGCTAGCTGGTCTAGGGTTGATGAAAAACTGTTTTTT. Its translation is CSASWSRVDEKLFF.

The gene calls are TRBV25-1 and TRBJ1-2, with D uncertain. V was pared by 3 bases and J by 2 bases, with 13 bases between. The CDR3 totals 15 residues. CDR1 is MGHDK and CDR2 is SYGVNS in the germline V gene. CDR3 DNA: TGTGCCAGCAGTGATGATCGGAGACCGAACTATGGCTACACCTTC. Protein: CASSDDRRPNYGYTF.

V is TRBV6-1 and J is TRBJ1-2; D unclear. CDR1 is MNHNS, CDR2 SASEGT, per germline. V lost 11 bases, J lost 1 base, and 14 bases lay in between. This CDR3 contains 13 residues. The CDR3 coding sequence is TGTGCCCTTTCTGTGGAGGGTAACTATGGCTACACCTTC. This encodes CALSVEGNYGYTF.

A few counts support this clonotype. This chain joins TRBV4-2 and TRBJ1-2; 8 bases agree with TRBD1. V shed 0 bases, J shed 7 bases, and the junction held 13 bases outside the gene matches. The CDR3 contains 17 residues. Germline assignment: CDR1 LGHNA and CDR2 YNFKEQ. The CDR3 reads CASSQEDRGNLEGGYTF. Written as DNA, the CDR3 is TGTGCCAGCAGCCAAGAAGACAGGGGCAATTTGGAGGGTGGCTACACCTTC.